This T cell receptor (beta chain) came from a study of cytomegalovirus exposure and HLA in healthy donors. Study outcomes and limitations: Accounts indicate the classifier identified cytomegalovirus status with strong specificity and sensitivity.

V was pared by 6 bases and J by 0 bases, with 7 bases of the junction left unmatched. The CDR3 sequence is 15 residues long. Germline V gene data show CDR1 as MDHEN and CDR2 as SYDVKM. A word on this clone: Its matching antigen is unknown.

Method: immunoSEQ multiplex PCR; TCRdb's copy keeps in-frame clones and lacks some. The sample holds approximately 200,000 clones, 75% to 90% seen once. This TCR came from a man in his late teens or twenties in good health and CMV-seropositive. This chain links TRBV28 with TRBJ1-2; 7 bases align to TRBD1. Sequencing was done on a sample of PBMCs. CDR3 in amino acids: CASRARGEANYGYTF. The DNA of the CDR3 is TGTGCCAGCAGGGCCAGGGGGGAAGCTAACTATGGCTACACCTTC.